The clone carrying this T cell receptor beta chain is categorized as medium-sized. Its matching antigen is unknown. Each CDR3 protein gets one entry after TCRdb re-called the 5' RACE reads with MiXCR. The table lists thousands of distinct CDR3 sequences, 17% of them singletons, with roughly 15% in the top ten. Time point denoted: sample taken at primary tumor resection. This record comes from a study of spatial heterogeneity in lung cancer. General observations from the study: Tumor mutation counts were tracked by expanded intratumoral alpha and beta TCR counts.

Trimming shortened V by 4 bases and J by 2 bases, and 9 bases separated the two germline ends. This CDR3 has 14 residues. Germline CDR1 is MGHDK and CDR2 is SYGVNS. The TCR originated in a male donor with early-stage non-small cell lung cancer. The chain combines TRBV25-1 with TRBJ1-5, with D unclear. Sequencing was performed on lung tumor tissue, taken at surgery. The CDR3 DNA sequence: TGTGCCAGCAGTGGCAGCGTGGGCAATCAGCCCCAGCATTTT. Translating it yields CASSGSVGNQPQHF.